These 23 T cell receptor beta chains originate from one sample sequenced in a study of cytomegalovirus exposure and HLA in healthy donors. Use of 60 Vbeta and 13 Jbeta primers characterized the PCR. The protocol was immunoSEQ multiplex PCR, while the TCRdb copy is restricted to in-frame clones and leaves out a portion. The sample lists approximately 150,000 clones, approximately 73% seen once, with about 5% in the top ten. Sequencing input: PBMCs. The receptors originated from a woman between 18 and 29 years old in good health and CMV-seropositive.

This chain links TRBV4-3 with TRBJ2-3, with no clear D. V was shortened by 1 base and J by 4 bases, with 6 bases between the two germline ends. CDR3 length equals 13 residues. CDR1 is LGHNA and CDR2 is YSLEER in the germline V gene. The chain's CDR3 is CASSQARPDTQYF. In nucleotides, the CDR3 is TGCGCCAGCAGCCAAGCGCGCCCAGATACGCAGTATTTT.

The gene calls are TRBV28 and TRBJ2-7; 12 positions match TRBD2. This CDR3 contains 14 residues. Unmatched junction bases numbered 1, after V lost 5 bases and J lost 2 bases. Germline lookup yields CDR1 MDHEN and CDR2 SYDVKM. Here the CDR3 reads CASSGLAGPYEQYF. The CDR3 DNA reads as TGTGCCAGCAGTGGACTAGCGGGGCCCTACGAGCAGTACTTC.

The rearrangement joins TRBV2 to TRBJ2-3; TRBD1 agrees at 7 bases. From germline, CDR1 is SNHLY and CDR2 FYNNEI. With V trimmed by 9 bases and J by 6 bases, 15 bases remained unmatched. This CDR3 spans 15 amino acids. The CDR3 bases are TGTGCCAGTGGCAGGACAGGTCTTAAAACGGATACGCAGTATTTT. Protein: CASGRTGLKTDTQYF.

This chain uses TRBV7-2 with TRBJ2-1, with 11 nucleotides matching TRBD2. J was trimmed by 6 bases and V by 7 bases; bases with no gene match: 14. CDR3 length: 17 amino acids. Looked up from germline, CDR1 is SGHTA and CDR2 is FQGNSA. The CDR3 spells CASTLPGFLAGGNEQFF. CDR3 sequence (DNA): TGTGCCAGCACCCTCCCCGGGTTTCTAGCGGGGGGCAATGAGCAGTTCTTC.

The chain is built from TRBV15 and TRBJ2-5; the match to TRBD2 covers 10 bases. J was trimmed by 1 base and V by 3 bases; bases with no gene match: 2. From germline, CDR1 is LNHNV and CDR2 YYDKDF (reference sequence). This CDR3 has 15 amino acids. The CDR3 nucleotides are TGTGCCACCAGCAGTCAGCGGGGGGGCCAAGAGACCCAGTACTTC. It is translated as CATSSQRGGQETQYF. Filled out from reference TRBV15 and TRBJ2-5, the complete variable domain reads DAMVIQNPRYQVTQFGKPVTLSCSQTLNHNVMYWYQQKSSQAPKLLFHYYDKDFNNEADTPDNFQSRRPNTSFCFLDIRSPGLGDTAMYLCATSSQRGGQETQYFGPGTRLLVL.

This clone has only one observation. This chain joins TRBV4-1 and TRBJ2-3; perhaps TRBD2 as D (7 bases). From germline, CDR1 is MGHRA and CDR2 YSYEKL. This CDR3 is built from 16 residues. V shed 3 bases and J shed 4 bases, with 17 bases lying between them. CDR3 DNA sequence: TGCGCCAGCAGCCAGGGGGGGGCGACAGTTTCAGATACGCAGTATTTT. This codes for CASSQGGATVSDTQYF.

The rearrangement links TRBV28 to TRBJ1-5; D might be TRBD1 (5 bases). The CDR3 loop spans 14 amino acids. CDR1 is MDHEN, CDR2 SYDVKM, per germline. V lost 3 bases and J lost 5, with 11 bases in between. The CDR3 DNA reads as TGTGCCAGCAGTTTCCCGCAGGGCGATCAGCCCCAGCATTTT. Amino acids: CASSFPQGDQPQHF.

The chain uses TRBV7-9 and TRBJ2-7; D possibly corresponds to TRBD1 (5 bases). CDR3 length: 14 residues. Germline V gene sequence: CDR1 SEHNR, CDR2 FQNEAQ (reference sequence). V lost 5 bases to trimming and J lost 2 bases, with 13 bases between them. This chain's CDR3 is CASSLTESAYEQYF. The CDR3 coding sequence is TGTGCCAGCAGCCTGACAGAAAGTGCCTACGAGCAGTACTTC.

This chain uses TRBV9 with TRBJ2-1; TRBD2 might be the D (5 bases). This CDR3 has 16 amino acids. Germline V CDR1 and CDR2: SGDLS, YYNGEE. Trimming took off 3 bases at V and 0 bases at J, with 13 bases between the two ends. The CDR3 nucleotides read TGTGCCAGCAGCGAGAGGCATGGGAGCTCCTACAATGAGCAGTTCTTC. This codes for CASSERHGSSYNEQFF.

V usage is TRBV19 and J usage is TRBJ1-5; TRBD1 is a possible D gene (5 bases). V was clipped by 3 bases and J by 3 bases, with 15 bases between them. Germline V lookup: CDR1 LNHDA, CDR2 SQIVND (reference sequence). The CDR3 is 16 amino acids. The CDR3 sequence is CASSIATGKNNQPQHF. For the CDR3, the DNA is TGTGCCAGTAGTATTGCAACAGGCAAGAACAATCAGCCCCAGCATTTT.

A single count supports this clone. This chain links TRBV9 with TRBJ2-2, with D tentatively TRBD1 (6 bases). Trimming cost V 5 bases and J 4 bases, with 24 bases left between them. Looked up from germline, CDR1 is SGDLS and CDR2 is YYNGEE. CDR3 size: 18 residues. Here the CDR3 reads CASSDGEGFVGGTGELFF. The CDR3 coding sequence is TGTGCCAGCAGTGATGGTGAGGGTTTTGTAGGGGGCACCGGGGAGCTGTTTTTT.

The chain carries TRBV19 and TRBJ1-5; a possible D gene is TRBD1 (6 bases). This CDR3 has 15 residues. Trimming stripped 4 bases from V and 0 bases from J, with 10 bases between. Germline lookup yields CDR1 LNHDA and CDR2 SQIVND (reference sequence). The CDR3 region is CASSKKGDSNQPQHF. CDR3 nucleotide sequence: TGTGCCAGTAGTAAGAAGGGGGATAGCAATCAGCCCCAGCATTTT. The full variable domain, rest sourced from reference TRBV19 and TRBJ1-5, is DGGITQSPKYLFRKEGQNVTLSCEQNLNHDAMYWYRQDPGQGLRLIYYSQIVNDFQKGDIAEGYSVSREKKESFPLTVTSAQKNPTAFYLCASSKKGDSNQPQHFGDGTRLSIL.

CDR3 amino acids: CASSFGYASPLHF. The CDR3 nucleotides read TGTGCCAGCAGCTTCGGGTACGCTTCACCCCTCCACTTT. The genes are TRBV5-7 and TRBJ1-6; D remains ambiguous. TRBV5-7 is recorded as an ORF, its role being uncertain. V was trimmed by 2 bases and J by 9 bases, leaving 9 bases between them. This CDR3 region has 13 residues.

This chain uses TRBV9 with TRBJ2-2; 7 bases fit TRBD2. V gave up 4 bases and J gave up 1 base; unmatched junction bases: 10. This CDR3 is 17 amino acids long. Looked up from germline, CDR1 is SGDLS and CDR2 is YYNGEE. The CDR3 DNA reads as TGTGCCAGCAGCCTTAGCGGGCGCGCAGTGAACACCGGGGAGCTGTTTTTT. It yields the protein CASSLSGRAVNTGELFF.

The chain is built from TRBV29-1 and TRBJ1-2, with D unclear. V gave up 4 bases and J gave up 3 bases, with 12 bases separating them. The CDR3 length is 13 residues. The germline gives CDR1 SQVTM, CDR2 ANQGSEA. The DNA of the CDR3 is TGCAGCGTTGGTTATGCACAGCACTATGGCTACACCTTC. Residues: CSVGYAQHYGYTF.

The chain joins TRBV15 to TRBJ2-7; 8 bases agree with TRBD1. CDR3 length equals 15 residues. Germline CDR1 is LNHNV and CDR2 is YYDKDF (reference sequence). V was pared by 8 bases and J by 2 bases, with 11 bases of the junction left unmatched. The CDR3 here is CATRPARTGTYEQYF. The CDR3 DNA follows: TGTGCCACCCGACCCGCCCGGACAGGGACCTACGAGCAGTACTTC.

V gene TRBV7-9 combines with J gene TRBJ2-2, with 9 bases identical to TRBD1. The CDR3 runs 15 residues. Per germline, CDR1 SEHNR and CDR2 FQNEAQ (reference sequence). Germline trimming cut 5 bases from V and 6 bases from J; bases unmatched to any gene: 7. CDR3: CASSLGQGPAGELFF. The DNA for the CDR3 is TGTGCCAGCAGCCTGGGACAGGGTCCAGCCGGGGAGCTGTTTTTT.

This rearrangement joins TRBV28 to TRBJ1-5, with 7 positions matching TRBD1. The CDR3 covers 13 residues. Trimming at V came to 3 bases and at J to 9 bases, leaving 5 bases not matched to a gene. CDR1 and CDR2 (germline): MDHEN, SYDVKM. CDR3 DNA sequence: TGTGCCAGCAGTTTCGGGACAGCGAGGCCCCAGCATTTT. Protein sequence: CASSFGTARPQHF. The full variable domain, completed using reference TRBV28 and TRBJ1-5, is DVKVTQSSRYLVKRTGEKVFLECVQDMDHENMFWYRQDPGLGLRLIYFSYDVKMKEKGDIPEGYSVSREKKERFSLILESASTNQTSMYLCASSFGTARPQHFGDGTRLSIL.

The chain recombines TRBV10-3 with TRBJ2-7, with TRBD2 as a possible D gene (7 bases). V was trimmed by 10 bases and J by 0 bases, leaving 16 bases between them. The germline V gene encodes CDR1 ENHRY and CDR2 SYGVKD. CDR3 length: 14 amino acids. CDR3 protein: CATKGGLLSYEQYF. The CDR3 nucleotides are TGTGCCACCAAGGGGGGGTTGCTCTCCTACGAGCAGTACTTC.

CDR3 DNA sequence: TGCGCCAGCAGCATGCAGGACTACGAGCAGTACTTC. Translated, it gives CASSMQDYEQYF. The rearrangement links TRBV5-1 to TRBJ2-5; D gene uncertain. Near its end, the DNA agrees better with TRBJ2-7, so the J call may be wrong. This CDR3 spans 12 amino acids. CDR1 is SGHRS, CDR2 YFSETQ, per germline.

The V call is TRBV18, the J call TRBJ2-3; tentative D call: TRBD1 (5 bases). This CDR3 has 17 amino acids. With 2 bases removed from V and 0 bases from J, the gap between germline ends came to 15 bases. The V gene's germline CDR1 is KGHSH and CDR2 LQKENI. The DNA of the CDR3 is TGTGCCAGCTCACCAGGCTGGTCACAGGCTAGCACAGATACGCAGTATTTT. Residues: CASSPGWSQASTDTQYF.

This clone was recorded a few times. The V and J genes are TRBV6-1 and TRBJ1-5; the match to TRBD1 covers 8 bases. V lost 6 bases to trimming and J lost 3 bases; unmatched junction nucleotides: 4. The germline CDR1 and CDR2 sequences are MNHNS and SASEGT. The CDR3 totals 14 residues. DNA for the CDR3: TGTGCCAGCAGCCCGGACAGGGACAATCAGCCCCAGCATTTT. This translates into CASSPDRDNQPQHF.

The V call is TRBV4-1, the J call TRBJ2-7; D may be TRBD1 (6 bases). V lost 4 bases, J lost 6 bases, and 16 bases lay in between. The CDR3 sequence is 14 residues long. Germline CDR1 reads MGHRA; CDR2 reads YSYEKL. The CDR3 protein is CASSPTVGAGEQYF. In nucleotides, the CDR3 is TGCGCCAGCAGCCCCACCGTGGGGGCGGGCGAGCAGTACTTC.